A selection of T cell receptor beta chains follows, all from one sample in a study of blood T cell repertoires in COVID-19. Only in-frame clones appear in the TCRdb table, and some are missing; sequencing was by immunoSEQ multiplex PCR. The data hold 250,000 to 350,000 clones, with about 85% observed a single time. Material: peripheral blood. The receptors shown here come from a man aged 18 to 30 with active or convalescent COVID-19. Each CDR3 is given with its conserved first and last residue. A D gene is named only where the DNA matches it firmly. Size is stated for part of the rows, as once, few or many counts, or as a class when the clone is expanded.

>-|TRBV2|TRBJ2-1|-
CASSDQGPSSYNEQFF
TGTGCCAGCAGCGATCAGGGGCCGAGCTCCTACAATGAGCAGTTCTTC
>-|TRBV27|TRBJ2-2|-
CASSTTRRTGELFF
TGTGCCAGCTCTACCACGAGGAGAACCGGGGAGCTGTTTTTT
>-|TRBV12-5|TRBJ2-7|TRBD1
CASGLGDSYEQYF
TGTGCTAGTGGTTTGGGGGACAGTTACGAGCAGTACTTC
>once|TRBV18|TRBJ1-5|-
CASSPGRGGQPQHF
TGTGCCAGCTCACCAGGAAGGGGTGGTCAGCCCCAGCATTTT
>-|TRBV27|TRBJ1-2|-
CASSLFGRGYGYTF
TGTGCCAGCAGTTTATTTGGCAGGGGCTATGGCTACACCTTC
>-|TRBV21-1|TRBJ1-1|-
CASSLGEGTEAFF
TGTGCCAGCAGCTTAGGGGAGGGCACTGAAGCTTTCTTT
>-|TRBV28|TRBJ2-7|TRBD2
CASSSSGLILEQYF
TGTGCCAGCAGTTCCTCGGGACTAATACTGGAGCAGTACTTC
>-|TRBV5-6|TRBJ2-7|-
CASSLDRAYEQYF
TGTGCCAGCAGCTTGGACAGGGCCTACGAGCAGTACTTC
>-|TRBV7-2|TRBJ2-2|-
CASSYLTAGELFF
TGTGCCAGCAGCTATTTGACAGCCGGGGAGCTGTTTTTT
>-|TRBV7-2|TRBJ2-5|-
CASSLVGTQYF
TGTGCCAGCAGCTTAGTCGGGACCCAGTACTTC
>few|TRBV4-1|TRBJ1-2|-
CASSQQINYGYTF
TGCGCCAGCAGCCAACAGATTAACTATGGCTACACCTTC
>-|TRBV27|TRBJ2-7|TRBD1
CASASGTGSSYEQYF
TGTGCCAGCGCGTCCGGGACAGGTAGCTCCTACGAGCAGTACTTC
>-|TRBV6-5|TRBJ2-7|-
CASSYSWSGTYYEQYF
TGTGCCAGCAGTTACTCGTGGTCCGGGACTTACTACGAGCAGTACTTC
>-|TRBV7-2|TRBJ1-3|-
CASSSTGSSGNTIYF
TGTGCCAGCAGCTCAACAGGGTCCTCTGGAAACACCATATATTTT
>-|TRBV10-3|TRBJ1-2|-
CAITDTAYGYTF
TGTGCCATCACCGACACAGCTTATGGCTACACCTTC
>-|TRBV3-1/TRBV3-2|TRBJ1-1|-
CASSQGQVNTEAFF
TGTGCCAGCAGCCAAGGACAAGTTAACACTGAAGCTTTCTTT
>once|TRBV2|TRBJ2-5|-
CASTPPAETQYF
TGTGCCAGCACCCCCCCCGCGGAGACCCAGTACTTC
>-|TRBV4-1|TRBJ2-3|-
CASSQDRRAADTQYF
TGCGCCAGCAGCCAAGATAGGCGGGCGGCAGATACGCAGTATTTT
>once|TRBV2|TRBJ2-7|TRBD1
CASNIGGTGINEQYF
TGTGCCAGCAATATTGGCGGGACAGGGATAAACGAGCAGTACTTC
>-|TRBV6-2/TRBV6-3|TRBJ2-2|TRBD2
CASSPTSDSGELFF
TGTGCCAGCAGCCCTACTAGCGATTCCGGGGAGCTGTTTTTT
>-|TRBV27|TRBJ2-7|-
CASSPRTDFYEQYF
TGTGCCAGCAGTCCTAGGACAGATTTCTACGAGCAGTACTTC
>-|TRBV28|TRBJ1-1|-
CASSLRAGHGLYTEAFF
TGTGCCAGCAGTTTAAGGGCAGGACACGGCTTGTACACTGAAGCTTTCTTT
>-|TRBV18|TRBJ1-1|-
CASSPNQVEEATEAFF
TGTGCCAGCTCACCCAACCAGGTAGAGGAGGCCACTGAAGCTTTCTTT
>-|TRBV5-1|TRBJ2-2|-
CASSPDRRNTGELFF
TGCGCCAGCAGTCCTGACAGGCGGAACACCGGGGAGCTGTTTTTT
>-|TRBV11-3|TRBJ1-5|TRBD1
CASSQRDRRFNQPQHF
TGTGCCAGCAGCCAACGGGACAGGCGATTCAATCAGCCCCAGCATTTT
>-|TRBV5-8|TRBJ2-7|-
CASSFGRGYEQYF
TGTGCCAGCAGCTTCGGCAGGGGCTACGAGCAGTACTTC
>-|TRBV27|TRBJ2-7|-
CASIEPLQRVWYF
TGTGCCAGCATAGAGCCCCTACAGCGGGTTTGGTACTTC
>-|TRBV6-6|TRBJ1-2|-
CASSPKGVNYGYTF
TGTGCCAGCAGCCCGAAGGGAGTTAACTATGGCTACACCTTC
>few|TRBV10-1|TRBJ1-2|TRBD1
CASSADRGTGYTF
TGCGCCAGCAGTGCGGACAGGGGGACTGGCTACACCTTC
>-|TRBV12-5|TRBJ2-4|-
CASGLGNAVLAKNIQYF
TGTGCTAGTGGTTTGGGAAACGCGGTACTAGCCAAAAACATTCAGTACTTC
>once|TRBV6-5|TRBJ2-7|-
CASSSGRGAYYEQYF
TGTGCCAGCAGTTCAGGCAGGGGGGCCTATTACGAGCAGTACTTC
>-|TRBV7-9|TRBJ1-1|-
CASSWGSRSTEAFF
TGTGCCAGCAGCTGGGGCAGCAGGAGCACTGAAGCTTTCTTT
>-|TRBV3-1/TRBV3-2|TRBJ1-4|-
CASSQRSGQTTNEKLFF
TGTGCCAGCAGCCAACGGTCAGGGCAAACAACTAATGAAAAACTGTTTTTT
>-|TRBV7-9|TRBJ2-7|TRBD2
CASSTGGYEQYF
TGTGCCAGCAGCACGGGGGGCTACGAGCAGTACTTC
>-|TRBV6-5|TRBJ1-2|-
CASSPQGQNYGYTF
TGTGCCAGCAGTCCCCAGGGGCAGAACTATGGCTACACCTTC
>-|TRBV19|TRBJ2-3|TRBD1
CASSIEGAVTDTQYF
TGTGCCAGTAGTATTGAGGGGGCTGTCACAGATACGCAGTATTTT
>-|TRBV7-9|TRBJ2-5|-
CASSDKLGLALYQETQYF
TGTGCCAGCAGCGACAAACTAGGCTTAGCCTTGTACCAAGAGACCCAGTACTTC
>-|TRBV5-4|TRBJ2-5|-
CASSLGDSLYF
TGTGCCAGCAGCTTGGGGGACTCCTTGTACTTC
>-|TRBV7-3|TRBJ2-2|-
CASSSLVAGPGELFF
TGTGCCAGCAGCTCCCTAGTGGCAGGGCCGGGGGAGCTGTTTTTT
>-|TRBV5-1|TRBJ2-5|TRBD2
CASSLEGLAWETQYF
TGCGCCAGCAGCTTGGAAGGACTAGCGTGGGAGACCCAGTACTTC
>once|TRBV27|TRBJ2-1|-
CASSSTTMTGLQFF
TGTGCCAGCAGTTCCACTACCATGACGGGACTCCAGTTCTTC